This T cell receptor (beta chain) was captured by sequencing in a study of blood T cell repertoires in COVID-19. Study summary: From the United States, Italy and Spain came samples of acute and convalescent COVID-19. PBMCs, B-cell-depleted T cells, or T cells were the source of the cDNA or gDNA that made up the material.

The CDR3 loop spans 12 amino acids. CDR1 is SSHAT and CDR2 is FNYEAQ in the germline V gene (reference sequence). As to this clone: One end of the junction varies from germline; a read error may be responsible.

Original handling: By means of reference gene primer amplification, nucleated cell counts were estimated. This table comes from immunoSEQ multiplex PCR, and its TCRdb copy is limited to in-frame clones, with some not included. V and J calls and clone size are copied from that table; D and trimming were computed from the DNA. The table shows 40,000 to 55,000 clones, with more than 75% occurring only once. The genes are TRBV7-7 and TRBJ2-2; D could derive from TRBD1 or TRBD2 (5 bases each). The clonotype originates from a man in his fifties or sixties with active COVID-19. Sequencing used peripheral blood. The CDR3, as DNA: TGTGCTAGCAGCGGCCAGGGTGGGGAGCTGTTTTTT. This sequence encodes CASSGQGGELFF.